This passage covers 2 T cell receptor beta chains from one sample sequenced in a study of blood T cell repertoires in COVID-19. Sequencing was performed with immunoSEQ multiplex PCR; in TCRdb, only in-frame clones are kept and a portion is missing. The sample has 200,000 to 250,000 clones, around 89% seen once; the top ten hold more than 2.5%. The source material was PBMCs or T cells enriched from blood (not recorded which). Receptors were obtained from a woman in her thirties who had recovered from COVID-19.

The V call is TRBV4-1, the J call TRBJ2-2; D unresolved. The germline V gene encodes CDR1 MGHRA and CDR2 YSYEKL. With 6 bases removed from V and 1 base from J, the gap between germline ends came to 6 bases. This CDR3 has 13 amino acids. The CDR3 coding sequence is TGCGCCAGCAGTCACAGGAACACCGGGGAGCTGTTTTTT. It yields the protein CASSHRNTGELFF.

In DNA form, the CDR3 reads TGTGCCAGCTCACCAGTTGAGGGTGAAAAACTGTTTTTT. Its protein is CASSPVEGEKLFF. The chain combines TRBV18 with TRBJ1-4; the D is unclear. This CDR3 region has 13 residues. The ends were cut back, 2 bases at V and 7 bases at J, with 8 bases in the middle. Germline loops: CDR1 KGHSH, CDR2 LQKENI.